This is a list of T cell receptor beta chains from one sample in a study of CD8 T cells in ankylosing spondylitis. Using its own MiXCR run on the 5' RACE reads, TCRdb lists one record per CDR3 protein. The repertoire holds 300,000 to 400,000 distinct CDR3 sequences, with roughly 14% as singletons. Sequenced material: blood, either unsorted or a sorted T cell fraction (not recorded which). The source of these receptors is a male donor with ankylosing spondylitis or in good health (not recorded which). Each CDR3 is given with its conserved first and last residue. The D gene is left open where the match is weak. Clone size is stated in some rows and not others, as once, few, many or a class when expanded.

D	size	V	J	CDR3	DNA
TRBD2	few	TRBV20-1	TRBJ2-3	CSAPPGLAFSTDTQYF	TGCAGTGCTCCGCCGGGACTAGCGTTTAGCACAGATACGCAGTATTTT
TRBD2	once	TRBV10-3	TRBJ2-7	CAISDKAGATYEQYF	TGTGCCATCAGTGATAAGGCGGGAGCCACCTACGAGCAGTACTTC
TRBD1	few	TRBV11-2	TRBJ2-7	CASSSWTGITYEQYF	TGTGCCAGCAGCTCCTGGACAGGAATCACCTACGAGCAGTACTTC
TRBD1	few	TRBV10-3	TRBJ1-4	CAISEFLRQGSTNEKLFF	TGTGCCATCAGTGAATTCCTCCGACAGGGCTCAACTAATGAAAAACTGTTTTTT
TRBD1	NA	TRBV6-1	TRBJ1-5	CASRAGTAGNQPQHF	TGTGCCAGCAGGGCCGGGACAGCTGGCAATCAGCCCCAGCATTTT
TRBD2	NA	TRBV7-2	TRBJ2-7	CASSPPSGSYSYEQYF	TGTGCCAGCAGCCCCCCTAGCGGTTCTTACTCCTACGAGCAGTACTTC
TRBD2	many	TRBV7-9	TRBJ2-7	CASSLATSGNEQYF	TGTGCCAGCAGCTTAGCGACTAGCGGTAACGAGCAGTACTTC
TRBD1	many	TRBV5-1	TRBJ1-2	CASSSGGTADGYTF	TGCGCCAGCAGTTCGGGGGGGACAGCGGATGGCTACACCTTC
NA	many	TRBV20-1	TRBJ2-4	CSATSRGAKNIQYF	TGCAGTGCTACCAGTCGAGGGGCCAAAAACATTCAGTACTTC
NA	NA	TRBV3-1	TRBJ1-3	CASSWTTSSGNTIYF	TGTGCCAGCAGCTGGACGACGAGCTCTGGAAACACCATATATTTT
TRBD1	NA	TRBV29-1	TRBJ1-4	CSARTGSNEKLFF	TGCAGCGCCAGGACAGGATCCAATGAAAAACTGTTTTTT
NA	NA	TRBV12-3/TRBV12-4	TRBJ2-3	CASRPTTDTQYF	TGTGCCAGCAGGCCCACCACAGATACGCAGTATTTT
NA	few	TRBV7-2	TRBJ2-3	CASSLGGAPTQYF	TGTGCCAGCAGCTTAGGGGGGGCCCCTACGCAGTATTTT
NA	NA	TRBV11-3	TRBJ2-3	CASSLPYREDTQYF	TGTGCCAGCAGCTTACCCTACAGGGAAGATACGCAGTATTTT